The entry below describes one T cell receptor beta chain. This sample is drawn from a study of blood T cell repertoires in COVID-19. As for the study in general: The cDNA or gDNA used as material had been derived from T cells, B-cell-depleted T cells, or PBMCs.

Original handling: For nucleated cells, counts were estimated from reference gene primer amplification. TCRdb's table, derived via immunoSEQ multiplex PCR, lists solely in-frame clones and lacks some. V, J and clone size were drawn from that table, and D and trimming were deduced from the DNA. The table lists 170,000 or so clones, over 80% of them singletons. The germline V gene has CDR1 SGHNT and CDR2 YYREEE (reference sequence). V was clipped by 3 bases and J by 2 bases, with 13 bases between them. The CDR3 loop spans 15 amino acids. The specimen was peripheral blood. The source of this sequence is an older woman with acute or convalescent COVID-19. The chain combines TRBV5-4 with TRBJ2-3; D unresolved. The CDR3 DNA sequence: TGTGCCAGCAGCTCACCTTTTACTACCACAGATACGCAGTATTTT. Its protein product is CASSSPFTTTDTQYF. Using reference TRBV5-4 and TRBJ2-3 for the parts outside the CDR3, the full variable domain is ETGVTQSPTHLIKTRGQQVTLRCSSQSGHNTVSWYQQALGQGPQFIFQYYREEENGRGNFPPRFSGLQFPNYSSELNVNALELDDSALYLCASSSPFTTTDTQYFGPGTRLTVL.